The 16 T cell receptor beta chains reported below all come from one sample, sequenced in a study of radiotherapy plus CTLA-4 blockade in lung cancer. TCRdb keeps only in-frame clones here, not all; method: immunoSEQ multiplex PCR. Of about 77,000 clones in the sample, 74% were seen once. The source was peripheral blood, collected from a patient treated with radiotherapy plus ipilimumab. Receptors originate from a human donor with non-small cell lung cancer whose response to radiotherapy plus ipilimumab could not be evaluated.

The CDR3 loop reads CASRAGVYEQYF. DNA for the CDR3: TGTGCCAGCAGGGCAGGCGTCTACGAGCAGTACTTC. The chain has TRBV27 and TRBJ2-7; D is unclear. The V gene's germline CDR1 is MNHEY and CDR2 SMNVEV (reference sequence). Trimming took 6 bases from V and 3 from J, leaving 9 bases between them. CDR3 size: 12 residues.

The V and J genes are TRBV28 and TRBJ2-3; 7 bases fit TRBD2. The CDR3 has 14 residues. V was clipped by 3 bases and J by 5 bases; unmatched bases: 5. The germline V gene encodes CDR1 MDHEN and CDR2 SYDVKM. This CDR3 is CASSFEAGVDTQYF. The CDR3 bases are TGTGCCAGCAGTTTCGAGGCGGGAGTAGATACGCAGTATTTT.

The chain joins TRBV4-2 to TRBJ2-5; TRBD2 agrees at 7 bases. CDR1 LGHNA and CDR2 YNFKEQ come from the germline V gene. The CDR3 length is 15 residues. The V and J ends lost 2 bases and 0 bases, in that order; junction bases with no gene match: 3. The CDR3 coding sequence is TGTGCCAGCAGCCAAAATAGCGGGTACCAAGAGACCCAGTACTTC. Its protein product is CASSQNSGYQETQYF.

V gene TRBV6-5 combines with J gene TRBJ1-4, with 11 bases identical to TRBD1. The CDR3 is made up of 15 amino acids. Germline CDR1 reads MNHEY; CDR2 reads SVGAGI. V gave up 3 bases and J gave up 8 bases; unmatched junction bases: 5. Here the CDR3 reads CASSYGQGAGEKLFF. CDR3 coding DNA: TGTGCCAGCAGTTATGGACAGGGGGCGGGGGAAAAACTGTTTTTT.

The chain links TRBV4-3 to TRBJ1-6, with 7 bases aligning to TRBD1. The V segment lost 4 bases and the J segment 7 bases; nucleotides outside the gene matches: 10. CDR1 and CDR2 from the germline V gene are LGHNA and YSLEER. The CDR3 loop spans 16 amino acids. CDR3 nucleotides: TGCGCCAGCAGCCCTGAGACAGGGATGAGCAATTCACCCCTCCACTTT. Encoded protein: CASSPETGMSNSPLHF.

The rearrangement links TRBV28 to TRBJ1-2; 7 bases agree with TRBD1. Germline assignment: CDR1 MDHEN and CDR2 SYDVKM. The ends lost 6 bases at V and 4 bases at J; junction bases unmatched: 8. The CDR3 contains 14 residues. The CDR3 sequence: CASREGAQGYGYTF. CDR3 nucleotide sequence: TGTGCCAGCAGGGAGGGGGCGCAGGGCTATGGCTACACCTTC.

Written as DNA, the CDR3 is TGTGCCAGCAGTGAAGGTCCGGGGGCCGGGGAGCTGTTTTTT. Amino acid sequence: CASSEGPGAGELFF. The rearrangement joins TRBV6-1 to TRBJ2-2; weak D call: TRBD2 (6 bases). Trimming took off 1 base at V and 6 bases at J, with 9 bases between the two ends. CDR3 length: 14 amino acids. The germline V gene encodes CDR1 MNHNS and CDR2 SASEGT.

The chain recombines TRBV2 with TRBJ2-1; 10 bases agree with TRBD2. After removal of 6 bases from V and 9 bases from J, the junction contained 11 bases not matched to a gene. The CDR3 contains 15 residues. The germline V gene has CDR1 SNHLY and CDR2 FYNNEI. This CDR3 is CASSRLAGGLGEQFF. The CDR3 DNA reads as TGTGCCAGCAGCCGGTTAGCGGGGGGCCTAGGTGAGCAGTTCTTC.

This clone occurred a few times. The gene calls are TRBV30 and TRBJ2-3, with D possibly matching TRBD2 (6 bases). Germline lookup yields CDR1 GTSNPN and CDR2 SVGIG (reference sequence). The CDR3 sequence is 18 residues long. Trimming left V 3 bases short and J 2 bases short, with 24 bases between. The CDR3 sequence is CAWSSLRLGGETTDTQYF. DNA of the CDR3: TGTGCCTGGAGCTCCTTGAGGTTAGGCGGGGAGACCACAGATACGCAGTATTTT. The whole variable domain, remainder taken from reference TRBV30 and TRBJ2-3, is SQTIHQWPATLVQPVGSPLSLECTVEGTSNPNLYWYRQAAGRGLQLLFYSVGIGQISSEVPQNLSASRPQDRQFILSSKKLLLSDSGFYLCAWSSLRLGGETTDTQYFGPGTRLTVL.

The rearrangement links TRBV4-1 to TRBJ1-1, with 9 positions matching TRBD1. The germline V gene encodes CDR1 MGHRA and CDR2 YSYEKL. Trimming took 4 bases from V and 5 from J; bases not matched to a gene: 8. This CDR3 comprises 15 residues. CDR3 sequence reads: CASSRDRVVGTEAFF. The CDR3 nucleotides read TGCGCCAGCAGCCGGGACAGGGTGGTAGGAACTGAAGCTTTCTTT.

The DNA for the CDR3 is TGTGCCAGCAGCTTAGGGCCCCCCCGGGCCGGGGGTGAAGCTTTCTTT. Its protein is CASSLGPPRAGGEAFF. The chain carries TRBV7-9 and TRBJ1-1; perhaps TRBD1 as D (5 bases). V was trimmed by 1 base and J by 7 bases, leaving 19 bases between them. CDR1 SEHNR and CDR2 FQNEAQ come from the germline V gene (reference sequence). The CDR3 runs 16 residues.

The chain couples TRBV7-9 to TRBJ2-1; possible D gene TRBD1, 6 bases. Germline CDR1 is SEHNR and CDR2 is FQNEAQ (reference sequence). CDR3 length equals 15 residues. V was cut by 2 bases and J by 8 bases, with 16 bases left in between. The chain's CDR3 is CASSLLQGTLHEQFF. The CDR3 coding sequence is TGTGCCAGCAGCTTATTACAGGGAACTTTGCATGAGCAGTTCTTC.

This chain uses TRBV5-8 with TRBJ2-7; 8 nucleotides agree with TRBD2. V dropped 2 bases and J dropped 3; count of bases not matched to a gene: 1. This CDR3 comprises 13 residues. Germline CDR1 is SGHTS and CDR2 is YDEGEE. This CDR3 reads CASSFREGYEQYF. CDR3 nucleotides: TGTGCCAGCAGCTTCCGGGAGGGCTACGAGCAGTACTTC.

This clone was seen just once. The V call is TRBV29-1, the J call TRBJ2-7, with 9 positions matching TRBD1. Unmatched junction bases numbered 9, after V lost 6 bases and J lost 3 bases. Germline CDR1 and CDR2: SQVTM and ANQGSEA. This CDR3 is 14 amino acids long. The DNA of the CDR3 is TGCAGCGTAGCCGGGACAGGGATCAGCTACGAGCAGTACTTC. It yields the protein CSVAGTGISYEQYF.

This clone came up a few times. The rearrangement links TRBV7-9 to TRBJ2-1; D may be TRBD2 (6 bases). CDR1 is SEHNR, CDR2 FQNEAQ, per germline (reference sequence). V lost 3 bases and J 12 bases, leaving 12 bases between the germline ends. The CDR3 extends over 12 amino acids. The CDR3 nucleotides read TGTGCCAGCAGCTTCGGGACTGGGTTGCAGTTCTTC. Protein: CASSFGTGLQFF.

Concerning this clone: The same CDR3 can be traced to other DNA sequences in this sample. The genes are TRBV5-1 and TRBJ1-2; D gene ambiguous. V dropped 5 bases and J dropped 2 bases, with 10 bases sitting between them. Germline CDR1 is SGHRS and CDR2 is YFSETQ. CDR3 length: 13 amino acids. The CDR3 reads CASRLEVNYGYTF. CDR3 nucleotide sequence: TGCGCCAGCAGATTAGAAGTGAACTATGGCTACACCTTC.